This TCR beta chain was identified during a study of OX40 agonist ivuxolimab in advanced cancers. Study in general: Partial responses were recorded for three patients, including one with hepatocellular carcinoma and two with cutaneous melanoma. Overall study findings and caveats: Among some nonresponders, normalized T-cell clonal expansion was also low. In CD8+ T cells, expanded clones were on average more numerous than in CD4+.

Sequenced by immunoSEQ multiplex PCR; TCRdb stores in-frame clones only, minus some. The repertoire holds around 66,000 clones, with approximately 90% as singletons. The V gene end was trimmed by 5 bases and the J gene end by 5 bases; junction bases not matched to a gene: 3. The length of the CDR3 is 15 residues. Germline V gene data show CDR1 as LNHDA and CDR2 as SQIVND (reference sequence). A remark on this clone: What it recognizes is unknown.

This clonotype was sampled from an adult with an advanced solid tumor such as melanoma, head and neck, liver or kidney cancer. Sequenced here: CD4+ or CD8+ T cells sorted from blood, sampled in a trial of the OX40 agonist ivuxolimab. The V call is TRBV19, the J call TRBJ2-1; 13 positions agree with TRBD2. The CDR3 reads CASSPGLAGNNEQFF. Here the CDR3 DNA reads TGTGCCAGTAGTCCGGGACTAGCGGGGAACAATGAGCAGTTCTTC. The full variable domain, completed using reference TRBV19 and TRBJ2-1, is DGGITQSPKYLFRKEGQNVTLSCEQNLNHDAMYWYRQDPGQGLRLIYYSQIVNDFQKGDIAEGYSVSREKKESFPLTVTSAQKNPTAFYLCASSPGLAGNNEQFFGPGTRLTVL.